This T cell receptor (beta chain) was profiled in a study of blood T cell repertoires in COVID-19. Study summary: Samples of COVID-19 (acute and convalescent) were obtained from the United States, Italy and Spain. T cells, B-cell-depleted T cells, or PBMCs supplied cDNA or gDNA.

Authors' data handling: Estimated nucleated cell counts came from reference gene primer amplification. Assay used: immunoSEQ multiplex PCR; TCRdb lists only in-frame clones, some missing. The DNA was the basis for D and trimming; V, J and clone size are from that table. This table holds about 240,000 clones, 82% found once. V lost 1 base to trimming and J lost 2 bases; unmatched junction nucleotides: 14. Per the germline V gene, CDR1 is LNHDA and CDR2 is SQIVND (reference sequence). The CDR3 has 19 amino acids. The chain is built from TRBV19 and TRBJ2-7, with TRBD2 matching over 10 bases. The specimen sequenced was peripheral blood. This TCR came from a woman between 18 and 29 years old with acute or convalescent COVID-19. CDR3 region: CASSIGRQGPGLATYEQYF. The CDR3 bases are TGTGCCAGTAGTATAGGAAGACAGGGGCCGGGACTAGCGACCTACGAGCAGTACTTC.